Given below is one T cell receptor beta chain in context. With 8 bases clipped from V and 7 bases from J, the junction kept 10 bases outside the gene matches. CDR3 length: 14 amino acids. Germline V gene data show CDR1 as SGHTA and CDR2 as FQGTGA. This sample is drawn from a study of control samples from healthy donors and cancer patients. Measured with immunoSEQ multiplex PCR; TCRdb has only the in-frame clones, and not every one. The sample includes roughly 55,000 clones, roughly 90% of them seen just once. Sequencing was done on a sample of PBMCs. This chain links TRBV7-3 with TRBJ2-7; 11 positions match TRBD1. The TCR sequence derives from a middle-aged man with colorectal cancer. The CDR3 nucleotides read TGTGCCAGCTCCCGGGACAGGGGGTTCAAAGAGCAGTACTTC. This codes for CASSRDRGFKEQYF.